Listed below are T cell receptor beta chains from one sample, sequenced in a study of blood T cell repertoires in COVID-19. The protocol was immunoSEQ multiplex PCR, while the TCRdb copy is restricted to in-frame clones and leaves out a portion. The sample comprises about 40,000 clones, around 79% of which are singletons, and roughly 30% rests with the top ten. Sequenced: peripheral blood. The receptors were sampled from a woman aged 80 or over with acute or convalescent COVID-19. Each CDR3 is given with its conserved first and last residue. The order of the fields is V gene, clone size, J gene, D gene, CDR3 DNA, CDR3 protein. A D gene is named only where the DNA matches it firmly. Expanded clones are given a class, and other clones once, few, many or no size at all.

>TRBV29-1|-|TRBJ2-5|TRBD2
TGCAGCGTTGAAGGGACTAGCGGGAGCAAAGAGACCCAGTACTTC
CSVEGTSGSKETQYF
>TRBV11-2|-|TRBJ2-4|-
TGTGCCAGCAGCTTACTCCGTGAGGCCAAAAACATTCAGTACTTC
CASSLLREAKNIQYF
>TRBV10-3|-|TRBJ1-5|-
TGTGCCATCAGTGATAGGAAGGGGGATCAGCCCCAGCATTTT
CAISDRKGDQPQHF
>TRBV5-1|-|TRBJ2-3|TRBD2
TGCGCCAGCAGCTTGGTCGGGAGGGCCACAGATACGCAGTATTTT
CASSLVGRATDTQYF
>TRBV4-3|-|TRBJ2-1|-
TGCGCCAGCAGCCAAGAGCGACACACCCATGAGCAGTTCTTC
CASSQERHTHEQFF
>TRBV7-9|-|TRBJ1-3|-
TGTGCCGGCGGGGGGGTCGGAAACACCATATATTTT
CAGGGVGNTIYF
>TRBV19|-|TRBJ1-1|-
TGTGCCAGTAAGGCCCCACCTGGACAGCCGAACACTGAAGCTTTCTTT
CASKAPPGQPNTEAFF
>TRBV19|-|TRBJ1-2|-
TGTGCCAGTAGTATAGTGTGGGGGGACGGTTCTGGCTACACCTTC
CASSIVWGDGSGYTF
>TRBV7-9|few|TRBJ2-7|-
TGTGCCAGCAGCTTAGTCAGGGACTCGTTCGAGCAGTACTTC
CASSLVRDSFEQYF
>TRBV30|-|TRBJ1-3|-
TGTGCCTGGAGTGTACGGGGGGGGTCGATTGGAAACACCATATATTTT
CAWSVRGGSIGNTIYF
>TRBV19|once|TRBJ1-1|-
TGTGCCAGTAGTATACCCGGGGGAACTGAAGCTTTCTTT
CASSIPGGTEAFF
>TRBV30|few|TRBJ1-1|-
TGTGCCTGGAGGAACAGGGAGTGGGCTGAAGCTTTCTTT
CAWRNREWAEAFF
>TRBV6-4|-|TRBJ1-1|-
TGTGCCAGCAGTCCCTCTGGACAGTGGGTTGAAGCTTTCTTT
CASSPSGQWVEAFF
>TRBV7-2|-|TRBJ1-3|-
TGTGCCAGCAGCTTGATCCTTACAGGGAGCTCTGGAAACACCATATATTTT
CASSLILTGSSGNTIYF
>TRBV28|-|TRBJ1-5|TRBD1
TGTGCCAGCAGTTTGACAGGGTTTCAGCCCCAGCATTTT
CASSLTGFQPQHF
>TRBV5-1|-|TRBJ2-2|-
TGCGCCAGCAGCTTGAGCGCGAACACCGGGGAGCTGTTTTTT
CASSLSANTGELFF
>TRBV7-2|-|TRBJ2-5|TRBD2
TGTGCCAGCAGCCCTCGGACTAGCGGGAGTAGTGAGACCCAGTACTTC
CASSPRTSGSSETQYF
>TRBV5-8|-|TRBJ2-1|TRBD2
TGTGCCAGCAGCTTGGTTGGTGCGGGAGCTCAGAATGAGCAGTTCTTC
CASSLVGAGAQNEQFF
>TRBV7-2|-|TRBJ1-4|-
TGTGCCAGCACCGCAGGGTCGGATGAAAAACTGTTTTTT
CASTAGSDEKLFF
>TRBV12-5|-|TRBJ1-5|-
TGTGCTAGTGGCCGGGGAGTCTTAAATCAGCCCCAGCATTTT
CASGRGVLNQPQHF
>TRBV19|once|TRBJ2-7|TRBD1
TGTGCCAGTGGTACGGGTCAGGGGGAGATCTACGAGCAGTACTTC
CASGTGQGEIYEQYF
>TRBV19|-|TRBJ1-3|-
TGTGCCAGTAGTACCGGGACTGGAAACACCATATATTTT
CASSTGTGNTIYF
>TRBV5-6|-|TRBJ1-1|TRBD1
TGTGCCAGCAGCTCTGACAGGGGGGCTACTGAAGCTTTCTTT
CASSSDRGATEAFF
>TRBV25-1|-|TRBJ1-5|TRBD1
TGTGCCAGCAGTGGGGGACAGGGGAGGAACCAGCCCCAGCATTTT
CASSGGQGRNQPQHF
>TRBV11-2|-|TRBJ2-7|TRBD2
TGTGCCAGCAGCTTAGTAGGGACTAGCGGATACGAGCAGTACTTC
CASSLVGTSGYEQYF
>TRBV7-2|once|TRBJ2-5|-
TGTGCCAGCAGCCAAGAGGCCCAGTACTTC
CASSQEAQYF
>TRBV3-1/TRBV3-2|-|TRBJ1-5|TRBD1
TGTGCCAGCAGCCACGGGACAGGTTATCAGCCCCAGCATTTT
CASSHGTGYQPQHF
>TRBV30|-|TRBJ1-5|-
TGTGCCTGGAGTCAGTCAAGTCAGCCCCAGCATTTT
CAWSQSSQPQHF
>TRBV3-1/TRBV3-2|-|TRBJ1-5|-
TGTGCCAGCAGCCAAGGTGTCAGGGATCAGCCCCAGCATTTT
CASSQGVRDQPQHF
>TRBV5-1|-|TRBJ1-1|-
TGCGCCAGCAGCTACGCCAGAGGGGGTGGTTCGGCTTTCTTT
CASSYARGGGSAFF
>TRBV7-8|-|TRBJ1-1|-
TGTGCCAGCAACGGAGTGAACACTGAAGCTTTCTTT
CASNGVNTEAFF
>TRBV4-2|-|TRBJ2-5|TRBD2
TGTGCCAGCAGCCAAACTGGAGGCGGGAGCCAACAAGAGACCCAGTACTTC
CASSQTGGGSQQETQYF
>TRBV6-1|-|TRBJ2-7|-
TGTGCCAGCAGTGAAACATTAAACGAGCAGTACTTC
CASSETLNEQYF
>TRBV27|-|TRBJ2-6|-
TGTGCCAGCAGTTTATACAGGGACTCTGGGGCCAACGTCCTGACTTTC
CASSLYRDSGANVLTF
>TRBV18|-|TRBJ2-3|-
TGTGCCAGCTCACCAATTCGAGTGGGCCTCACAGATACGCAGTATTTT
CASSPIRVGLTDTQYF
>TRBV18|-|TRBJ1-1|-
TGTGCCAGCTCACCGGCAGTAGAAGCTTTCTTT
CASSPAVEAFF
>TRBV5-4|few|TRBJ1-2|TRBD1
TGTGCCAGCAGCAGAACAGGGGATGGCTACACCTTC
CASSRTGDGYTF
>TRBV19|-|TRBJ1-2|-
TGTGCCAGTAGTGTTGGGCCCGTGGGCTATGGCTACACCTTC
CASSVGPVGYGYTF
>TRBV3-1/TRBV3-2|-|TRBJ2-5|TRBD2
TGTGCCAGCAGAAGAGCGGGAGTCGAAGAGACCCAGTACTTC
CASRRAGVEETQYF
>TRBV19|-|TRBJ2-7|-
TGTGCCAGTAGTATAGTAACAGGCTACGAGCAGTACTTC
CASSIVTGYEQYF
>TRBV6-6|once|TRBJ2-1|TRBD2
TGTGCCAGCAGTCTACTATCTAGCGGGATGTTCTTC
CASSLLSSGMFF
>TRBV10-3|-|TRBJ2-7|-
TGTGCCATCAGTGAGTCGGTAGGGGAGGAGTACTTC
CAISESVGEEYF
>TRBV27|-|TRBJ2-2|TRBD2
TGTGCCAGCAGCCATAGACTAGCGGGAGGGGGGGAGCTGTTTTTT
CASSHRLAGGGELFF
>TRBV9|-|TRBJ2-4|TRBD2
TGTGCCAGCAGCGTGGACCTGGGACTAGCGGGAGGCAACATTCAGTACTTC
CASSVDLGLAGGNIQYF
>TRBV27|once|TRBJ2-5|-
TGTGCCAGCAGTTTATCCATAAAGTACATTCAAGAGACCCAGTACTTC
CASSLSIKYIQETQYF
>TRBV18|-|TRBJ1-1|-
TGTGCCAGCTCACCCCAGTGGGCCAGACGGCCGAAAGACACTGAAGCTTTCTTT
CASSPQWARRPKDTEAFF
>TRBV6-1|-|TRBJ2-7|TRBD2
TGTGCCAGCAGTGAAGCGGGACTAGCGACGGGGTCTGAGCAGTACTTC
CASSEAGLATGSEQYF
>TRBV9|-|TRBJ2-2|-
TGTGCCAGCAGCGCCCGTACGAACACCGGGGAGCTGTTTTTT
CASSARTNTGELFF
>TRBV5-4|-|TRBJ2-3|TRBD2
TGTGCCAGCAGCTACGACCCCTCGGGCGGGAGGTCAGATACGCAGTATTTT
CASSYDPSGGRSDTQYF
>TRBV14|-|TRBJ2-1|TRBD2
TGTGCCAGCAGCCAATACCCAGGCGGGACTAGCGGGAGATATGAGCAGTTCTTC
CASSQYPGGTSGRYEQFF
>TRBV19|-|TRBJ2-1|TRBD2
TGTGCCAGTAGCCGTAGCGGGATTATGTATGAGCAGTTCTTC
CASSRSGIMYEQFF
>TRBV29-1|-|TRBJ2-6|-
TGCAGCGTTTCCCCGGCGGTCTCTGGGGCCAACGTCCTGACTTTC
CSVSPAVSGANVLTF
>TRBV7-7|once|TRBJ2-1|TRBD2
TGTGCTAGCAGCTTAAGGGAGGGCCCCTACAATGAGCAGTTCTTC
CASSLREGPYNEQFF
>TRBV24-1|-|TRBJ2-7|-
TGTGCCACCAGTGATTTGCAAACACCCCCGGGGGATCAGTACTTC
CATSDLQTPPGDQYF
>TRBV29-1|-|TRBJ2-1|TRBD1
TGCAGCGCATCCCGGGACAGGGGCAATGAGCAGTTCTTC
CSASRDRGNEQFF
>TRBV18|-|TRBJ1-1|-
TGTGCCAGCTCACCGGACAGAGAGACTGAAGCTTTCTTT
CASSPDRETEAFF
>TRBV10-3|few|TRBJ1-3|-
TGTGCCATCAGGCCGGACACGGCCGGAAACACCATATATTTT
CAIRPDTAGNTIYF
>TRBV18|-|TRBJ1-1|-
TGTGCCAGCTCACCACCCGGTACAGGGATGAACACTGAAGCTTTCTTT
CASSPPGTGMNTEAFF
>TRBV15|-|TRBJ2-1|-
TGTGCCACCAGAACCCCCCTCGGGACAATCTACAATGAGCAGTTCTTC
CATRTPLGTIYNEQFF
>TRBV18|-|TRBJ2-5|TRBD2
TGTGCCAGCTCTCTTAGGACTAGCGGGAGATTCCAAGAGACCCAGTACTTC
CASSLRTSGRFQETQYF